The T cell receptor (beta chain) under discussion was sequenced for a study of post-analysis software for immune sequencing data. Study details: Patients with relapsing-remitting, secondary progressive and progressive-relapsing multiple sclerosis courses were all represented.

Notes on this clonotype: Its antigen remains unknown. The final CDR3 position lacks the conserved phenylalanine or tryptophan, pointing to a likely read error.

Notes on the study in general: People with multiple sclerosis had a significantly lower normalized Chao1 diversity than controls did. A handful of TRBV segments were significantly more frequent in patients than in controls. TRBV5-6, TRBV5-1 and TRBV20-1 were among these segments.

Prepared TCR beta cDNA libraries contained unique molecular identifiers. From the PCR reads, TCRdb called clonotypes with MiXCR, one entry per CDR3 protein. The sample comprises more than 500,000 distinct CDR3 sequences, 34% of which are singletons, and 5% to 6% rests with the top ten. This CDR3 region has 14 residues. Trimming pared 0 bases from V and 5 bases from J, leaving 10 bases between. The germline CDR1 and CDR2 sequences are LGHDT and YNNKEL (reference sequence). The chain recombines TRBV3-1 with TRBJ1-1; D may be TRBD1 (5 bases). The sample taken for sequencing was blood. The sequence was collected from a girl aged 2-17 years with multiple sclerosis. The DNA for the CDR3 is TGTGCCAGCAGCCAAGATTACCGACAGACTGAAGCTTTCTTG. It encodes CASSQDYRQTEAFL.